These 13 T cell receptor beta chains share one sample of origin, sequenced in a study of shared clonotypes between healthy human individuals. Only CD45RO-negative cells positively selected for CCR7 counted as naive CD8 cells, so terminally differentiated effector memory CD45RA+ cells were excluded. The assay was immunoSEQ multiplex PCR, and TCRdb's table has in-frame clones only and misses some. Of 550,000 to 600,000 clones in the sample, 95% to 98% are singletons; the top ten hold roughly 0.29%. Sequenced input: naive CD8+ T cells sorted from blood. All receptors come from a man aged 25-40 years in good health.

This chain connects TRBV7-9 to TRBJ1-1; no firm D call. CDR3 size: 15 residues. Germline V CDR1 and CDR2: SEHNR, FQNEAQ (reference sequence). V lost 5 bases to trimming and J lost 2 bases, with 15 bases between them. The CDR3 DNA reads TGTGCCAGCAGCCTTCACGCCCGGGGTAACACTGAAGCTTTCTTT. Amino acids: CASSLHARGNTEAFF.

V usage is TRBV7-9 and J usage is TRBJ2-7, with 10 bases identical to TRBD1. CDR3 size: 15 residues. The V gene end was trimmed by 5 bases and the J gene end by 2 bases; junction bases not matched to a gene: 6. The germline V gene has CDR1 SEHNR and CDR2 FQNEAQ (reference sequence). This CDR3 reads CASSSRDRGPYEQYF. The CDR3 DNA follows: TGTGCCAGCAGCAGCCGGGACAGGGGTCCCTACGAGCAGTACTTC.

The chain carries TRBV21-1 and TRBJ1-2; the table's D call, TRBD1, has no DNA check behind it. TRBV21-1 is marked as a pseudogene. This CDR3 spans 14 amino acids. The CDR3 nucleotides read TGTGCCAGCAGCATCCGACAGGTGAACTATGGCTACACCTTC. Amino acids: CASSIRQVNYGYTF.

This sequence joins TRBV19 and TRBJ2-1; 12 bases fit TRBD2. The CDR3 is 14 residues long. Germline assignment: CDR1 LNHDA and CDR2 SQIVND (reference sequence). The J segment lost 8 bases and the V segment lost 3 bases, leaving 2 bases of the junction unmatched. The DNA of the CDR3 is TGTGCCAGTAGTATGCTAGCGGGAGGGTATGAGCAGTTCTTC. Translated, it gives CASSMLAGGYEQFF.

This sequence joins TRBV11-2 and TRBJ2-3; 8 bases match TRBD2. Trimming cost V 5 bases and J 2 bases; bases outside gene matches: 3. This CDR3 region has 14 residues. Per the germline V gene, CDR1 is SGHAT and CDR2 is FQNNGV. CDR3 nucleotide sequence: TGTGCCAGCAGCCCCGGGGGGGTCACAGATACGCAGTATTTT. Protein: CASSPGGVTDTQYF.

The chain carries TRBV9 and TRBJ2-2; no clear D gene. Trimming cost V 0 bases and J 5 bases, with 14 bases left between them. Germline V gene lookup returns CDR1 SGDLS and CDR2 YYNGEE. The CDR3 has 16 residues. The DNA for the CDR3 is TGTGCCAGCAGCGTAGTGGGAATGGGTATAACCGGGGAGCTGTTTTTT. Its protein is CASSVVGMGITGELFF.

As regards this clone: A clone one base away is much larger, so this may be a read error. This rearrangement joins TRBV7-2 to TRBJ2-3; D unclear. The CDR3 covers 11 residues. Looked up from germline, CDR1 is SGHTA and CDR2 is FQGNSA. Trimming pared 2 bases from V and 3 bases from J, leaving 0 bases between. The CDR3 nucleotides read TGTGCCAGCAGCTTAACAGATACGCAGTATTTT. Its translation is CASSLTDTQYF.

This chain links TRBV15 with TRBJ2-7; 8 bases are a match to TRBD1. Trimming at V came to 5 bases and at J to 2 bases, leaving 5 bases not matched to a gene. The CDR3 covers 14 residues. Per the germline V gene, CDR1 is LNHNV and CDR2 is YYDKDF (reference sequence). CDR3 in DNA: TGTGCCACCAGCGAGGTACAGGGGGCCTACGAGCAGTACTTC. Encoded protein: CATSEVQGAYEQYF.

The chain uses TRBV27 and TRBJ2-7, with D possibly being TRBD2 (5 bases). V shed 2 bases and J shed 4 bases, with 9 bases lying between them. This CDR3 is built from 13 residues. Germline assignment: CDR1 MNHEY and CDR2 SMNVEV (reference sequence). This chain's CDR3 is CASSLTPGYEQYF. In DNA form, the CDR3 reads TGTGCCAGCAGTTTAACCCCGGGGTACGAGCAGTACTTC.

The V gene is TRBV27, the J gene TRBJ2-7, with a possible D match to TRBD1 (5 bases). V was shortened by 7 bases and J by 5 bases, with 15 bases between the two germline ends. The CDR3 is made up of 13 amino acids. Per germline, CDR1 MNHEY and CDR2 SMNVEV (reference sequence). CDR3 nucleotides: TGTGCCAGCATGACTCTGGGGCGTGACGAGCAGTACTTC. Amino acid sequence: CASMTLGRDEQYF.

The rearrangement uses TRBV27 and TRBJ1-2; D remains ambiguous. The CDR3 sequence is 13 residues long. The V end was cut by 4 bases, the J end by 5 bases, with 11 bases between. Germline V gene lookup returns CDR1 MNHEY and CDR2 SMNVEV (reference sequence). The CDR3 is CASSSSMGYGYTF. The CDR3 nucleotides read TGTGCCAGCAGTTCTAGTATGGGTTATGGCTACACCTTC.

This clone was recorded only once. This chain joins TRBV5-5 and TRBJ1-1, with D perhaps matching TRBD1 (5 bases). The germline V gene encodes CDR1 SGHKS and CDR2 YYEKEE (reference sequence). Trimming left V 3 bases short and J 4 bases short, with 22 bases between. This CDR3 contains 17 residues. The CDR3 region is CASSSELWGSLPTEAFF. CDR3 sequence (DNA): TGTGCCAGCAGCTCGGAGTTGTGGGGCAGTCTCCCCACTGAAGCTTTCTTT.

The V call is TRBV29-1, the J call TRBJ2-2, with D perhaps assigned TRBD1 or TRBD2 (6 bases each). The CDR3 is 13 amino acids. V was clipped by 4 bases and J by 7 bases, with 13 bases between them. Germline V CDR1 and CDR2: SQVTM, ANQGSEA. The CDR3 bases are TGCAGCGTTGTTGGGGGGCGTCACGGGGAGCTGTTTTTT. This gives the protein CSVVGGRHGELFF.